Included here is one T cell receptor (beta chain) sequence, with context. Its antigen is not yet known. It has no much larger one-base neighbor in the sample; base qualities were not kept. Each collaborating institution followed its own protocols to collect whole blood in K2EDTA tubes. For TCRbeta analysis, collaborator samples were shipped as frozen whole blood, as isolated PBMCs, or as DNA extracted from either sample type. This specimen comes from a study of blood T cell repertoires in COVID-19 (dated by TCRdb to the early 2020s). For context, the study as a whole: The collaborator samples originated in the United States, Italy and Spain and spanned the acute and convalescent phases of COVID-19. The prospective study material was composed of cDNA or gDNA derived from T cells, B-cell-depleted T cells, or PBMCs. The sample metadata nearly always contained a de-identified subject ID, COVID-19 status, age in years and sex. Deeply sampled blood TCRbeta repertoires from subjects exposed to, actively infected with, or recovered from COVID-19 were included in the dataset. The repertoires were released in a freely available public database meant as a resource for research on the immune response to SARS-CoV-2. Where available, HLA class I and class II types were obtained from metadata supplied by the sample provider rather than from assay-based typing. The samples were drawn from the first 160 participants of the ongoing ImmuneRACE study and from 1,254 subjects provided by 6 global collaborators. Study-wide conclusions, independent of this receptor: The amount of clinical and demographic metadata varied by source and participant and was provided uncurated.

The CDR3 sequence holds 15 residues, the cysteine and phenylalanine included. Kept here is only the CDR3 DNA, which spans 45 bases and is read in frame from base 1. Sequences LGHNT (CDR1) and FRNRAP (CDR2) are obtained from the germline V gene. V lost 1 base and J lost 3 bases, and the count of bases not matched to a germline gene is 3. The immunoSEQ Assay, a bias-controlled multiplex PCR, was used to amplify TCRbeta CDR3 regions from genomic DNA. The study's processing was this. The number of nucleated cells in each sample was estimated from the amplification of reference gene primers within the assay. To quantify the absolute abundance of each unique TCRbeta CDR3 rearrangement, sequence reads were collapsed and filtered. Productive Simpson clonality was computed per sample as the square root of Simpson's diversity index over productive rearrangements. TCRdb took this table from immuneACCESS and kept in-frame rearrangements with V and J called. Such tables lack part of the clones; where checked against another copy, unresolved V genes explain under half of the gap, and the rest is unexplained. That table gives V, J and clone size, and the DNA gave D and trimming. This sample has about 150,000 clones in its table, and about four fifths of those were observed once. 25% to 30% of the sample belongs to the ten largest clones.

The receptor was isolated from a woman aged 60-75 years with acute or convalescent COVID-19. Here the chain combines TRBV12-5 and TRBJ2-1; 7 central nucleotides agree with TRBD1. The source material was peripheral blood. For the CDR3, the sequence is CASGLGQGLYNEQFF. The DNA sequence is given as TGTGCTAGTGGTTTGGGACAGGGTCTCTACAATGAGCAGTTCTTC. Reference TRBV12-5 and TRBJ2-1 genes cover what lies past the CDR3, so the full variable domain is DARVTQTPRHKVTEMGQEVTMRCQPILGHNTVFWYRQTMMQGLELLAYFRNRAPLDDSGMPKDRFSAEMPDATLATLKIQPSEPRDSAVYFCASGLGQGLYNEQFFGPGTRLTVL.